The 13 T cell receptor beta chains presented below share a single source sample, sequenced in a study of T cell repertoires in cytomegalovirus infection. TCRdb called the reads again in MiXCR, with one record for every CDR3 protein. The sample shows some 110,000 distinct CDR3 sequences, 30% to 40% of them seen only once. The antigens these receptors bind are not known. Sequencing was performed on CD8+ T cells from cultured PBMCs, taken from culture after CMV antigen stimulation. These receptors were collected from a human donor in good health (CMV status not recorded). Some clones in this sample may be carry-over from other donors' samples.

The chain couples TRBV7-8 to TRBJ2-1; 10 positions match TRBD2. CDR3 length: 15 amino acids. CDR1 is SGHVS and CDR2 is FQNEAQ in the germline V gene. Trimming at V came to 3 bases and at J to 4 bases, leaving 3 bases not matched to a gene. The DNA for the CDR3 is TGTGCCAGCAGCTTTCTAGCGGGGGCTTACAATGAGCAGTTCTTC. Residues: CASSFLAGAYNEQFF.

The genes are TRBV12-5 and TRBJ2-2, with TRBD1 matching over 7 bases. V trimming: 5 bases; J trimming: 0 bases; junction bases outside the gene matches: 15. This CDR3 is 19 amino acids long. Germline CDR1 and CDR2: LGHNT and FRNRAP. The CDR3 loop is CASGPTPTGQRPNTGELFF. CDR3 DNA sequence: TGTGCTAGTGGTCCTACTCCCACGGGACAGAGGCCGAACACCGGGGAGCTGTTTTTT.

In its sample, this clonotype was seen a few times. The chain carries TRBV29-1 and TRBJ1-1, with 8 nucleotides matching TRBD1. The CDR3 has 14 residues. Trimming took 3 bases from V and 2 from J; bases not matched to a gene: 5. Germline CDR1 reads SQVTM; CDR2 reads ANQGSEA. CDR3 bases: TGCAGCGTTGACCCAGGGGGCGTAAACACTGAAGCTTTCTTT. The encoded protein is CSVDPGGVNTEAFF.

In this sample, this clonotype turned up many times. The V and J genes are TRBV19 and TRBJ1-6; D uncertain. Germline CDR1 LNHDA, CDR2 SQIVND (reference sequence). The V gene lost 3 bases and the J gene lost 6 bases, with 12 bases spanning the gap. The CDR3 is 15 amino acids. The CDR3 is CASSIAGSRNSPLHF. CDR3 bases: TGTGCCAGTAGTATTGCCGGGTCTCGTAATTCACCCCTCCACTTT. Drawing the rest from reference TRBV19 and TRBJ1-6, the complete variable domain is DGGITQSPKYLFRKEGQNVTLSCEQNLNHDAMYWYRQDPGQGLRLIYYSQIVNDFQKGDIAEGYSVSREKKESFPLTVTSAQKNPTAFYLCASSIAGSRNSPLHFGNGTRLTVT.

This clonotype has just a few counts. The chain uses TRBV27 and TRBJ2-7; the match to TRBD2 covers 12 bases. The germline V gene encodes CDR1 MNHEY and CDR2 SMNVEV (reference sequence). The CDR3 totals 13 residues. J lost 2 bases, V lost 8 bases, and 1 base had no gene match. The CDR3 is CASRLAGAYEQYF. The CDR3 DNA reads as TGTGCCAGCCGACTAGCGGGGGCCTACGAGCAGTACTTC.

The CDR3 is CASSFGLTGGYEQYF. The CDR3 bases are TGTGCCAGTAGTTTCGGACTGACAGGGGGTTACGAGCAGTACTTC. The chain links TRBV19 to TRBJ2-7; 9 nucleotides align to TRBD1. V lost 5 bases and J lost 4; bases outside the gene matches: 9. The CDR3 extends over 15 amino acids. CDR1 is LNHDA and CDR2 is SQIVND in the germline V gene (reference sequence).

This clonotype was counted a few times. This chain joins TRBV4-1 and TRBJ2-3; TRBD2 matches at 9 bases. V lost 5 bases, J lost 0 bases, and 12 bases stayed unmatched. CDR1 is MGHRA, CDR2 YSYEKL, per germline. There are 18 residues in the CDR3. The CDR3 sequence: CASSWYLAGTTSTDTQYF. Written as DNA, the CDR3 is TGCGCCAGCAGCTGGTACCTAGCGGGGACCACTAGCACAGATACGCAGTATTTT.

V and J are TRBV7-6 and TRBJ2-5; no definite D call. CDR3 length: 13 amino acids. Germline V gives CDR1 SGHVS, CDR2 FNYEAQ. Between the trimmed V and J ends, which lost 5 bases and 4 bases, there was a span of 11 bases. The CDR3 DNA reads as TGTGCCAGCAGCACCCCTGGGTTAGAGACCCAGTACTTC. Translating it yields CASSTPGLETQYF.

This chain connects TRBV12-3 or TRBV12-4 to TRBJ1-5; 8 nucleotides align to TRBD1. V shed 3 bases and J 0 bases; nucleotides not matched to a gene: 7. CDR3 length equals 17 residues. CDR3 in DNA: TGTGCCAGCAGTTTTAGTCCCGGGACAGGTAGCAATCAGCCCCAGCATTTT. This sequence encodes CASSFSPGTGSNQPQHF.

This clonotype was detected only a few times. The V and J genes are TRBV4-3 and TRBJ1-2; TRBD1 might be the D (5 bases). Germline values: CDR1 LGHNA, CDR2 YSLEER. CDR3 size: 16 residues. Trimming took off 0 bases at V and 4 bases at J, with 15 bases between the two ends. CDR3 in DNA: TGCGCCAGCAGCCAAGACGCCGCGAGGGACGGCTATGGCTACACCTTC. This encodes CASSQDAARDGYGYTF.

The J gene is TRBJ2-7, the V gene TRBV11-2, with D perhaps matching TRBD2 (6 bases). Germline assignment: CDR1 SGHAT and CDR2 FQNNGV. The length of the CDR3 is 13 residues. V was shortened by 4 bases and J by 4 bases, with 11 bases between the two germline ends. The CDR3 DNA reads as TGTGCCAGCAGCTCGGGACTGGTTTACGAGCAGTACTTC. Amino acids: CASSSGLVYEQYF.

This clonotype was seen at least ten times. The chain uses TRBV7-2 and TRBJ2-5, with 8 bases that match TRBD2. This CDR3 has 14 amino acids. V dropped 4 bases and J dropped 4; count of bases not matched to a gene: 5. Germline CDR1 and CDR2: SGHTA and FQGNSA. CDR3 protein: CASSSGGGAETQYF. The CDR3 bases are TGTGCCAGCAGCTCCGGGGGGGGGGCAGAGACCCAGTACTTC. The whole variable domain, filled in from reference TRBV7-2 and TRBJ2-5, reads GAGVSQSPSNKVTEKGKDVELRCDPISGHTALYWYRQSLGQGLEFLIYFQGNSAPDKSGLPSDRFSAERTGGSVSTLTIQRTQQEDSAVYLCASSSGGGAETQYFGPGTRLLVL.

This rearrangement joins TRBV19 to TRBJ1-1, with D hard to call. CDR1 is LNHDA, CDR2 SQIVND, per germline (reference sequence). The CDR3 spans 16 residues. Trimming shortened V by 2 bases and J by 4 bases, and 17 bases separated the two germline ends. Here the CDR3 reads CASSIWAVGMGTEAFF. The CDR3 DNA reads TGTGCCAGTAGTATATGGGCAGTGGGGATGGGCACTGAAGCTTTCTTT.